What follows is one T cell receptor (beta chain) and its context. At one end the junction does not follow the germline gene, possibly because of a read error. Germline V CDR1 and CDR2: LNHDA, SQIVND (reference sequence). The length of the CDR3 is 15 residues. The data are from a study of blood T cells in healthy people across ages. The second PCR ran roughly 6 to 11 cycles with a sample-barcoded 5' primer and J-beta primers. TCRdb passed the 5' RACE reads through MiXCR, listing each CDR3 protein once. The sample shows hundreds of thousands of distinct CDR3 sequences, about 27% of them seen only once. A further study also used this sample, focusing on T cells of mothers and their children.

This sequence originates from a boy younger than 10 in good health. The chain links TRBV19 to TRBJ1-5; 7 positions match TRBD1. The sequenced sample was blood. The CDR3 region has the DNA TGTGCCAGTAGTATAAAGGGACAGCTCAATCAGCCCCAACATTTT. This translates into CASSIKGQLNQPQHF.